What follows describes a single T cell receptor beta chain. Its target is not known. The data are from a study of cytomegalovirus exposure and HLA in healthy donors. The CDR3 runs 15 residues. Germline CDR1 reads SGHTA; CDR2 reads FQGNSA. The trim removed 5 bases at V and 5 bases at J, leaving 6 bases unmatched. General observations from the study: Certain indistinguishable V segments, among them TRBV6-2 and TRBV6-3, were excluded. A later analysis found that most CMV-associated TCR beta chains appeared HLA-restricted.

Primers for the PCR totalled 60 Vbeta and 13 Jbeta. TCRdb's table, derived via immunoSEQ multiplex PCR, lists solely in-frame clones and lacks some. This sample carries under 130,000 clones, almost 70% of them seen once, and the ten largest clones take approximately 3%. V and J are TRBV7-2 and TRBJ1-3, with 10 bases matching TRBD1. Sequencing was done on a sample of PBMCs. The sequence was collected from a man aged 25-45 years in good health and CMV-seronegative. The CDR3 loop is CASSPTGGSRNTIYF. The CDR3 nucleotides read TGTGCCAGCAGCCCGACAGGGGGCAGCCGAAACACCATATATTTT. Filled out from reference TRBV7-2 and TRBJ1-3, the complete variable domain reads GAGVSQSPSNKVTEKGKDVELRCDPISGHTALYWYRQSLGQGLEFLIYFQGNSAPDKSGLPSDRFSAERTGGSVSTLTIQRTQQEDSAVYLCASSPTGGSRNTIYFGEGSWLTVV.